This TCR beta chain was profiled in a study of vaccination and CD4 T cells after COVID-19. Study information: The post-COVID samples were taken a median roughly 100 days after diagnosis, anywhere from 35 to 161. Study findings and constraints: There was no significant change from roughly 22 to 38 median reactive clonotypes.

This sample's treatment: approximately 9-day PBMC culture with coronavirus spike peptide pools or control peptides (ViraFEST assay). Following culture for more than eight days, CD4+ T cells were isolated by negative selection. Cultured CD4+ T-cell DNA underwent Oncomine TCR Beta short-read sequencing. TCRdb reprocessed the PCR reads with MiXCR, giving one entry per CDR3 protein. The sample has roughly 21,000 distinct CDR3 sequences; around 62% are singletons. Remarks on this clonotype: The target antigen is unknown.

This sample comprised CD4+ T cells from blood, cultured in vitro, obtained before SARS-CoV-2 vaccination. This clonotype was obtained from a human donor who received a COVID-19 vaccine.

This CDR3 is CASSILGRARIPGELFF. The CDR3 DNA reads as TGTGCCAGTAGTATATTAGGCAGAGCTCGAATTCCCGGGGAGCTGTTTTTT. The chain links TRBV19 to TRBJ2-2; D is ambiguous. Germline lookup yields CDR1 LNHDA and CDR2 SQIVND (reference sequence). Deletions cut 2 bases from V and 6 bases from J, with 19 bases between. The CDR3 is 17 amino acids.